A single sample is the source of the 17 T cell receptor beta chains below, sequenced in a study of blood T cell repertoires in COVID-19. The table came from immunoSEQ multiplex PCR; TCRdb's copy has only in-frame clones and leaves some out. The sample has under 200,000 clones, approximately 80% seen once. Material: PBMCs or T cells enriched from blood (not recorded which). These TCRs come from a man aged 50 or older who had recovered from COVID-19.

In DNA, the CDR3 is TGTGCCAGCAGCGTAGGCCCGGGACTATCCTACGAGCAGTACTTC. It specifies CASSVGPGLSYEQYF. The V and J genes are TRBV9 and TRBJ2-7; 7 bases match TRBD2. The CDR3 consists of 15 residues. Germline V CDR1 and CDR2: SGDLS, YYNGEE. With V trimmed by 0 bases and J by 1 base, 4 bases remained unmatched.

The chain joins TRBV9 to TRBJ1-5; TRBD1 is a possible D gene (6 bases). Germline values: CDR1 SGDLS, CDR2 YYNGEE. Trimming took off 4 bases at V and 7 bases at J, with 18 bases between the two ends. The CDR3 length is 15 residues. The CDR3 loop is CASSRGGAGKQPQHF. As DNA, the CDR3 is TGTGCCAGCAGCCGAGGGGGTGCAGGAAAACAGCCCCAGCATTTT.

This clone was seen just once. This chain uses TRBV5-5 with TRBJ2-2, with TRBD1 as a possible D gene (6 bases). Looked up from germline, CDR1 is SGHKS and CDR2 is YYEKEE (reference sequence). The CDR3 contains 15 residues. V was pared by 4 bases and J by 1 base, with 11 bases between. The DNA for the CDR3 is TGTGCCAGCAGCCTCACAGGGAAGAACACCGGGGAGCTGTTTTTT. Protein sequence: CASSLTGKNTGELFF.

The CDR3 protein is CASTSGMGASEEKLFF. The CDR3 coding sequence is TGTGCCAGCACCTCGGGCATGGGGGCCTCGGAGGAAAAACTGTTTTTT. The chain recombines TRBV2 with TRBJ1-4, with a possible D match to TRBD1 (6 bases). CDR1 is SNHLY, CDR2 FYNNEI, per germline. The CDR3 has 16 amino acids. The V gene lost 7 bases and the J gene lost 8 bases, with 23 bases spanning the gap.

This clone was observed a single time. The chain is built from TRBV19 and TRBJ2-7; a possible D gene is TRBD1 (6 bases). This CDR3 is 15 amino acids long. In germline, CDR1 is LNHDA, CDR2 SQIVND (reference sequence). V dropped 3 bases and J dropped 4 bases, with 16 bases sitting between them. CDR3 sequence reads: CASSIWGQKWYEQYF. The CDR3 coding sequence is TGTGCCAGTAGTATCTGGGGGCAAAAGTGGTACGAGCAGTACTTC.

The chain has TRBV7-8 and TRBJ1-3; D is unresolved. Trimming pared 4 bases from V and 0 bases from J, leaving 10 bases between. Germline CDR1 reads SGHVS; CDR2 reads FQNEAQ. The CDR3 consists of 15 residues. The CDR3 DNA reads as TGTGCCAGCAGCTCCCCACAGTACTCTGGAAACACCATATATTTT. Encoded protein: CASSSPQYSGNTIYF.

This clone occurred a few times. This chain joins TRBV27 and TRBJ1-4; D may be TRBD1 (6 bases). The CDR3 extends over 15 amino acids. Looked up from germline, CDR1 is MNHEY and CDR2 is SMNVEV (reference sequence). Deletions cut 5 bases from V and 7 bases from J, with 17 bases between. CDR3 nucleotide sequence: TGTGCCAGCAGTCCCCGGGGGGGAGGGGGTGAAAAACTGTTTTTT. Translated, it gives CASSPRGGGGEKLFF.

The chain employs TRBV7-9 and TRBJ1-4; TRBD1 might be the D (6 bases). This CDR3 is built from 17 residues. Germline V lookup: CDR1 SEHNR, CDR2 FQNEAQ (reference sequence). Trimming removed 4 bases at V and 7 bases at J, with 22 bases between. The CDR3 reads CASSSDAGTPSIEKLFF. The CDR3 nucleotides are TGTGCCAGCAGCTCAGATGCCGGGACACCTAGTATTGAAAAACTGTTTTTT.

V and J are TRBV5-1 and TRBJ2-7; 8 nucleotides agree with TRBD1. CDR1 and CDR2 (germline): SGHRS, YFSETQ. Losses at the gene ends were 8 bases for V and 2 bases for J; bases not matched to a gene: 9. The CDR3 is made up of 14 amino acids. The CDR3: CAREDQGATYEQYF. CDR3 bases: TGCGCCAGGGAAGACCAGGGGGCCACCTACGAGCAGTACTTC.

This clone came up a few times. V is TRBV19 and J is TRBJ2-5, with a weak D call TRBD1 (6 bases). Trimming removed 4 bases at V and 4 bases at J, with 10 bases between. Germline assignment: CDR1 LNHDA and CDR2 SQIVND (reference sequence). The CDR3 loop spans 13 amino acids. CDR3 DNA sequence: TGTGCCAGTAGTACCTCCAGGGGAGAGACCCAGTACTTC. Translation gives CASSTSRGETQYF.

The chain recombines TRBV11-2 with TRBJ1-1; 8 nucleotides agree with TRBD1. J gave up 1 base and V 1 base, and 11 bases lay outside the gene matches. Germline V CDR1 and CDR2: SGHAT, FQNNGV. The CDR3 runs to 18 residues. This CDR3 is CASSLGMYQGAGNTEAFF. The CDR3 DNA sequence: TGTGCCAGCAGCTTAGGCATGTACCAGGGGGCGGGGAACACTGAAGCTTTCTTT.

The CDR3 protein is CASSLTGWAEAFF. The CDR3 nucleotides are TGTGCCAGCAGCTTGACAGGGTGGGCTGAAGCTTTCTTT. The chain couples TRBV7-3 to TRBJ1-1; 7 bases are shared with TRBD1. CDR1 and CDR2 (germline): SGHTA, FQGTGA. V shed 3 bases and J 6 bases; nucleotides not matched to a gene: 4. The length of the CDR3 is 13 residues.

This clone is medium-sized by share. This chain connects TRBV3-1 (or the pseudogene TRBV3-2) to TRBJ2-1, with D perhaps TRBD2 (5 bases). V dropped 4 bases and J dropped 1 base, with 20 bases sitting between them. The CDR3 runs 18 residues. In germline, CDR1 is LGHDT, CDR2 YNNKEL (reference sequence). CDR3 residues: CASSPDLGGLSSYNEQFF. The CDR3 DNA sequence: TGTGCCAGCAGCCCTGACTTAGGTGGACTTTCGTCCTACAATGAGCAGTTCTTC.

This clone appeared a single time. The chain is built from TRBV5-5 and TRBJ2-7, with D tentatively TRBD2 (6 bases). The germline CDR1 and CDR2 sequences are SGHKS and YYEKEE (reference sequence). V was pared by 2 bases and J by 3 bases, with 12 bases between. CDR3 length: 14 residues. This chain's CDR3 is CASSFIGGSYEQYF. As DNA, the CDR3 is TGTGCCAGCAGCTTTATTGGAGGGAGCTACGAGCAGTACTTC.

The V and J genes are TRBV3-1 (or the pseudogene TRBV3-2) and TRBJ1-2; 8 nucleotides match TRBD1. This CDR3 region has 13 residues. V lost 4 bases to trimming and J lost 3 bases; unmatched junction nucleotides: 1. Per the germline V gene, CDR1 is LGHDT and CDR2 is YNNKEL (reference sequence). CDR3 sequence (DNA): TGTGCCAGCAGCCTACAGGGGGACTATGGCTACACCTTC. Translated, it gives CASSLQGDYGYTF.

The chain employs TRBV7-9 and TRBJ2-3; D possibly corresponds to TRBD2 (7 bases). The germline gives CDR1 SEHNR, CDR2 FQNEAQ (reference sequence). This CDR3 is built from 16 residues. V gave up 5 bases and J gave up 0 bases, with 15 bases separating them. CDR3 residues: CASSLTGGRSTDTQYF. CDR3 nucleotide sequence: TGTGCCAGCAGCCTCACCGGGGGGCGGAGCACAGATACGCAGTATTTT.

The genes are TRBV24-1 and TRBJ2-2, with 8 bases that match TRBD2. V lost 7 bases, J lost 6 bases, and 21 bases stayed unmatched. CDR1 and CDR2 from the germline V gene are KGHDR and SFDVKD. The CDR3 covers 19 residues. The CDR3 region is CATSATAGSSGGRSGELFF. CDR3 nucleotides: TGTGCCACCAGCGCGACCGCCGGGTCGTCGGGCGGGAGGTCCGGGGAGCTGTTTTTT.